This record concerns one T cell receptor (beta chain) sequence. Clones were read by immunoSEQ multiplex PCR, and TCRdb kept only the in-frame ones, dropping some. Here the sample spans about 92,000 clones, more than 75% being singletons. The data were taken from a study of glioma-infiltrating T cells after dendritic cell vaccination. Study details: Dendritic cell vaccination trial patients had either newly diagnosed or recurrent glioblastoma. At biweekly intervals, patients got three intradermal dendritic cell vaccine injections.

Trimming removed 2 bases from V and 6 bases from J, with 6 bases in between. CDR3 length: 12 residues. CDR1 is MGHRA and CDR2 is YSYEKL in the germline V gene. PBMC were collected before vaccination, two weeks after the third vaccination, and at progression. The chain uses TRBV4-1 and TRBJ2-3; D uncertain. The input for sequencing was blood, taken before dendritic cell vaccination. This TCR came from a human donor with glioblastoma. CDR3 residues: CASSQNEDTQYF. CDR3 DNA: TGCGCCAGCAGCCAAAATGAGGATACGCAGTATTTT.